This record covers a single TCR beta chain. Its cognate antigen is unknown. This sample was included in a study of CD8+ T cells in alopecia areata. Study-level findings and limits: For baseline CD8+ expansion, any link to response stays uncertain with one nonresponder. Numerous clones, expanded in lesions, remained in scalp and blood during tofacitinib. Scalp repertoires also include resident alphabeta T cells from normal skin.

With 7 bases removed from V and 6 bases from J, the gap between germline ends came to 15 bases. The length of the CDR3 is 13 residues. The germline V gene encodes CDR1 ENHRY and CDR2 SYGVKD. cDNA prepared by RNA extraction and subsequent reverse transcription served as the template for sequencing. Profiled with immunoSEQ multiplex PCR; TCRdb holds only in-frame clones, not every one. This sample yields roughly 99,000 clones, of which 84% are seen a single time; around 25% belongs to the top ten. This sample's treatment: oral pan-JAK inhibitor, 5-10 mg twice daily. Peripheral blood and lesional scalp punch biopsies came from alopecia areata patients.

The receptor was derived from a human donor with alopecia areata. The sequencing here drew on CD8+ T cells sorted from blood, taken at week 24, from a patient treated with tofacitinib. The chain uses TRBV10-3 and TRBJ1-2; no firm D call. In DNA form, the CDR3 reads TGTGCCATCAAGGATCCCCTTTGGCATGGCTACACCTTC. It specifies CAIKDPLWHGYTF.